A selection of T cell receptor beta chains follows, all from one sample in a study of human T cells and chemical hapten exposure. TCRdb recomputed calls from the RACE reads with MiXCR, one row per CDR3 protein. The sample carries a few hundred thousand distinct CDR3 sequences, about 6.9% recorded once. The specimen was whole blood, collected in connection with sensitization to the hapten diphenylcyclopropenone (DPC). All receptors derive from a woman younger than 30 with alopecia areata. Some clones in this sample may be carry-over from other donors' samples. Each CDR3 is given with its conserved first and last residue. A D gene is named only where the DNA matches it firmly. Expanded clones are given a class, and other clones once, few, many or no size at all.

NA | TRBD1 | TRBJ2-2 | TRBV4-3 | TGCGCCAGCAGCCAAGCGGGACAGGCGAGGCACACCGGGGAGCTGTTTTTT | CASSQAGQARHTGELFF
few | TRBD1 | TRBJ1-4 | TRBV19 | TGTGCCAGTACAGGGGGCGCGACTAATGAAAAACTGTTTTTT | CASTGGATNEKLFF
many | NA | TRBJ1-1 | TRBV12-3/TRBV12-4 | TGTGCCAGCAGTCCCGGGGAGGGAGGCACTGAAGCTTTCTTT | CASSPGEGGTEAFF
few | NA | TRBJ2-1 | TRBV3-1 | TGTGCCAGCAGCCATGGGGTCGGGCAGTTCTTC | CASSHGVGQFF
few | NA | TRBJ1-5 | TRBV7-3 | TGTGCCAGCAGCTTAATGCCAAATCAGCCCCAGCATTTT | CASSLMPNQPQHF
few | NA | TRBJ2-6 | TRBV6-1 | TGTGCCACCGGGGACGGGAGCTCTGGGGCCAACGTCCTGACTTTC | CATGDGSSGANVLTF
many | TRBD1 | TRBJ2-3 | TRBV29-1 | TGCAGCGTTGCCCAGGGGGCCGCGACAGATACGCAGTATTTT | CSVAQGAATDTQYF
many | NA | TRBJ1-5 | TRBV21-1 | TGTGCCAGCAGCAAGTGGAGACAGGTTAGCAATCAGCCCCAGCATTTT | CASSKWRQVSNQPQHF
few | TRBD1 | TRBJ1-5 | TRBV7-8 | TGTGCCAGCAGCTCCGAGGGGGCCGGCAATCAGCCCCAGCATTTT | CASSSEGAGNQPQHF
few | NA | TRBJ1-2 | TRBV6-5 | TGTGCCAGCAGTCGCCAGGACCGCTATGGCTACACCTTC | CASSRQDRYGYTF
many | NA | TRBJ2-3 | TRBV2 | TGTGCCACTCGACGGGGTAGCACAGATACGCAGTATTTT | CATRRGSTDTQYF
NA | NA | TRBJ2-2 | TRBV24-1 | TGTGCCACCAGTGGACAGCCGAACACCGGGGAGCTGTTTTTT | CATSGQPNTGELFF
NA | TRBD1 | TRBJ2-1 | TRBV5-4 | TGTGCCAGCAGCTCACATCACAGGGGGACCTACAATGAGCAGTTCTTC | CASSSHHRGTYNEQFF
many | TRBD1 | TRBJ1-5 | TRBV5-1 | TGCGCCAGCAGCTTTGGTGGGACAGGGCAAAATCAGCCCCAGCATTTT | CASSFGGTGQNQPQHF
many | TRBD2 | TRBJ2-1 | TRBV6-4 | TGTGCCAGCAGTGACTCTGCGGGGGGGTACAATGAGCAGTTCTTC | CASSDSAGGYNEQFF
many | NA | TRBJ2-3 | TRBV4-2 | TGTGCCAGCAGCCAGATGGGTCGGGGGCGCACAGATACGCAGTATTTT | CASSQMGRGRTDTQYF
few | NA | TRBJ1-6 | TRBV6-6 | TGTGCCAGCAGTTACTCGACAGACAATTCACCCCTCCACTTT | CASSYSTDNSPLHF
many | NA | TRBJ1-5 | TRBV29-1 | TGCAGCGTTTTAATTAATTGGGACCCTAAAGGGCTTAATAGCAATCAGCCCCAGCATTTT | CSVLINWDPKGLNSNQPQHF